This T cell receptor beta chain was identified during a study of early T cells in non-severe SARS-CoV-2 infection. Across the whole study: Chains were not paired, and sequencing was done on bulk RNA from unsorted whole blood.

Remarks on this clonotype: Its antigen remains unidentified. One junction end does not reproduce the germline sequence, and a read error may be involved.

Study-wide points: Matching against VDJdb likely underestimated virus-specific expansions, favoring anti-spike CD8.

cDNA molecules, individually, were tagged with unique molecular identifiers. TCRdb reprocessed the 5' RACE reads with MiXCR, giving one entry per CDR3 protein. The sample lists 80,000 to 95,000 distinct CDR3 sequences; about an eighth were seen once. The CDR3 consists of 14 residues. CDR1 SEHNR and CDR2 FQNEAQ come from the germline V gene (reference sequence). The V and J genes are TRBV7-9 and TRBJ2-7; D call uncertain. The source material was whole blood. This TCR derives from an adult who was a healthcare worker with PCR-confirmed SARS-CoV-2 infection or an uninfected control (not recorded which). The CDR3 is CASSLARSSYQQYF. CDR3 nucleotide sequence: TGTGCCAGCAGCTTAGCACGGTCCTCCTACCAGCAGTACTTC. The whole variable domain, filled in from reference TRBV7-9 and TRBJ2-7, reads DTGVSQNPRHKITKRGQNVTFRCDPISEHNRLYWYRQTLGQGPEFLTYFQNEAQLEKSRLLSDRFSAERPKGSFSTLEIQRTEQGDSAMYLCASSLARSSYQQYFGPGTRLTVT.